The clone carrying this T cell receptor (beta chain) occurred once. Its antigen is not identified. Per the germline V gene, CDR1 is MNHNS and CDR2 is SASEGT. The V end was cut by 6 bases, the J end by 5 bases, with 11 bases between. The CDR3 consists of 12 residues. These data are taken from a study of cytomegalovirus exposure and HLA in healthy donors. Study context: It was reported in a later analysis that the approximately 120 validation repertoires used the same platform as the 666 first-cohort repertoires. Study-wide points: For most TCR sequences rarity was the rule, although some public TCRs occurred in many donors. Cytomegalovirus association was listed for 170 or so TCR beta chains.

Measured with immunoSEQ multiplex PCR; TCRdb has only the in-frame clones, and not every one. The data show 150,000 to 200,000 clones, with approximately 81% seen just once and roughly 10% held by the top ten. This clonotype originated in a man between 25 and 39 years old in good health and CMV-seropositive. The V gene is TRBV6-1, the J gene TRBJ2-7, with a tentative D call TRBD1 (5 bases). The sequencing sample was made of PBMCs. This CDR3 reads CASSPGIHEQYF. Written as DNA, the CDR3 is TGTGCCAGCAGCCCAGGGATCCACGAGCAGTACTTC.